Given below is one TCR beta chain in context. TCRdb analysed the RT-PCR reads with MiXCR anew, one entry per CDR3 protein. Among more than 850,000 distinct CDR3 sequences listed, 15% to 20% were seen once. These data come from a study of patients and donors after allogeneic stem cell transplantation. CDR3 length equals 15 residues. V lost 1 base, J lost 6 bases, and 14 bases lay in between. This TCR was recovered from a human donor who was either an allogeneic HSCT recipient or a stem cell or donor lymphocyte infusion donor (not recorded which). It is not recorded whose cells these are; they may come from a transplant donor. Sequencing was performed on blood, either unsorted or a sorted T cell fraction (not recorded which). The chain is built from TRBV12-3 or TRBV12-4 and TRBJ2-3, with D perhaps matching TRBD2 (6 bases). The CDR3 loop reads CASSLGGLGEDTQYF. For the CDR3, the DNA is TGTGCCAGCAGTTTAGGGGGACTCGGAGAGGATACGCAGTATTTT.